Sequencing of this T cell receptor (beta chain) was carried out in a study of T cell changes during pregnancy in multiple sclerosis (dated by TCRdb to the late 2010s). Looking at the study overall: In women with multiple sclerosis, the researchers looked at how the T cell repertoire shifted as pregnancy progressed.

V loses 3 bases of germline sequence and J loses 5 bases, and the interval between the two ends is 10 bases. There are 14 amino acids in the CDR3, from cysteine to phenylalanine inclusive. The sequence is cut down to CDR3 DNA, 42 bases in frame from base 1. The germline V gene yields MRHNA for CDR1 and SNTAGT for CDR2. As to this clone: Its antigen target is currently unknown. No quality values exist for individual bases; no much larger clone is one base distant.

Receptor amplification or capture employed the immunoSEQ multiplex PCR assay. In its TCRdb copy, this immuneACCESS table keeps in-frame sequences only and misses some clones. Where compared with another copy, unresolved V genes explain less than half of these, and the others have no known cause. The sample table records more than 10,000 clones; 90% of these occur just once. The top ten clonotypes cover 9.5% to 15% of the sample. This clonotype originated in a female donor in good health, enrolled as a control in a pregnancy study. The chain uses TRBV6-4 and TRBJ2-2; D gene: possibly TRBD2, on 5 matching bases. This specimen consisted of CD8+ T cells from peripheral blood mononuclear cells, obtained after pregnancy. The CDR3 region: CASSDEGQTGELFF. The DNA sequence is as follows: TGTGCCAGCAGTGATGAGGGCCAGACCGGGGAGCTGTTTTTT.